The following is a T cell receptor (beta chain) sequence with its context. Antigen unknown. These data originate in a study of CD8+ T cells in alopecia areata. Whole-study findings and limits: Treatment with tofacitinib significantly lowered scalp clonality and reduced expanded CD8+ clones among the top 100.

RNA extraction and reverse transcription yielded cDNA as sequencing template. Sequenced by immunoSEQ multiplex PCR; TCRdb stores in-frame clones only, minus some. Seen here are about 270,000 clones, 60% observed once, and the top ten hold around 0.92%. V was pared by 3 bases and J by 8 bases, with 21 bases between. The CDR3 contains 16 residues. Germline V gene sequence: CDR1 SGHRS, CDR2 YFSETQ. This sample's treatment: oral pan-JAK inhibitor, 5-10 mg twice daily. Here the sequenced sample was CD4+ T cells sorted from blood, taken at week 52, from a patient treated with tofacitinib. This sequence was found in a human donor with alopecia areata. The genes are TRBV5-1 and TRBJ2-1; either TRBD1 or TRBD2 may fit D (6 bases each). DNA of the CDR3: TGCGCCAGCAGCTCCCAAGGGGCCCTCGGGGGCGATGAGCAGTTCTTC. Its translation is CASSSQGALGGDEQFF.